This TCR beta chain was captured in a study of CD4 and CD8 cells across lung adenocarcinoma regions (dated by TCRdb to the late 2010s). Regarding the study in general: The study examined intratumor heterogeneity of the T cell receptor repertoire by comparing tumor centers with tumor margins.

Library generation was performed with PCR. Instrument used: HiSeq X Ten. TCRdb took the public reads, trimmed them with fastp at Q25, ran MiXCR for clone calling and kept in-frame beta chains. Rows with one shared CDR3 protein collapse into an entry with the most common genes and DNA. Within this sample are 9,000 to 15,000 distinct CDR3 sequences, with about 56% of them counted one time only. The ten largest account for 30% to 40% of the sample. As for this clonotype: Its antigen is still unknown. No much larger clonotype is one base removed from it; base qualities were not supplied.

Donors were patients with localized lung adenocarcinoma, a subtype of non-small cell lung cancer. Samples were obtained from the centers of localized lung adenocarcinomas. For TCR repertoire analysis, CD8+ T cells taken from tumor tissue were profiled apart from CD4+ T cells. Relative to germline, V is missing 3 bases and J is missing 5 bases, with 12 bases of the junction outside any gene match. Based on the germline V gene, the CDR1 and CDR2 sequences are MNHNS and SASEGT. Taken from cysteine to phenylalanine, the CDR3 has 16 residues. The CDR3 DNA has 48 bases and is translated from base 1. The receptor's source is a female donor with lung adenocarcinoma. The CD4 and CD8 labels of this study may be unreliable. Sequencing was done on a sample of CD8+ T cells from the center of a lung tumor. The cell subset or site label corresponds to: tumor center region. The receptor chain draws on TRBV6-1 and TRBJ2-5; 7 of the junction bases match TRBD2. The DNA sequence is TGTGCCAGCAGTGAGGTTCCCGGACTAGGGAGGGAGACCCAGTACTTC. Its coded protein is CASSEVPGLGRETQYF.